This paragraph reports one T cell receptor beta chain. Its target is not known. The entry originates in a study of immune evolution from preneoplasia to lung adenocarcinoma. Whole-study findings and limits: From normal lung to invasive adenocarcinoma, top clone frequencies appeared to decrease.

Patient tissue came from resections in Japan or China, 2014–2017. Histologic diagnosis was independently verified by two lung pathologists. CDR1 SGDLS and CDR2 YYNGEE come from the germline V gene. The CDR3 contains 14 residues. The germline V and J ends were trimmed by 0 bases and 0 bases, with 6 bases remaining between them. The assay was immunoSEQ multiplex PCR, and TCRdb's table has in-frame clones only and misses some. The sample includes around 2,400 clones, around 40% of them seen just once. The chain is built from TRBV9 and TRBJ1-1; D call uncertain. This clonotype was sampled from a person aged 55-80 years with lung adenocarcinoma. Specimen: FFPE adjacent normal lung tissue. The CDR3 loop reads CASSVAVVNTEAFF. In DNA, the CDR3 is TGTGCCAGCAGCGTAGCTGTGGTGAACACTGAAGCTTTCTTT.